Listed here is a single TCR beta chain. Its specificity is not known. This specimen belongs to a study of immune evolution from preneoplasia to lung adenocarcinoma. Study conclusions and caveats: From normal lung to invasive adenocarcinoma, top clone frequencies appeared to decrease.

TCRdb's copy holds only in-frame clones and misses some; the assay was immunoSEQ multiplex PCR. The sample includes 3,500 or so clones, around 85% of them seen just once. V was pared by 2 bases and J by 9 bases, with 8 bases of the junction left unmatched. The CDR3 runs 14 residues. Looked up from germline, CDR1 is MNHNS and CDR2 is SASEGT. This TCR derives from a person aged 45-65 years with lung adenocarcinoma. Sequences were obtained from FFPE invasive lung adenocarcinoma tissue. The chain is built from TRBV6-1 and TRBJ2-3; 7 bases are a match to TRBD1. CDR3: CASSEHQQGQTQYF. The CDR3 nucleotides are TGTGCCAGCAGTGAACACCAACAGGGGCAGACGCAGTATTTT.